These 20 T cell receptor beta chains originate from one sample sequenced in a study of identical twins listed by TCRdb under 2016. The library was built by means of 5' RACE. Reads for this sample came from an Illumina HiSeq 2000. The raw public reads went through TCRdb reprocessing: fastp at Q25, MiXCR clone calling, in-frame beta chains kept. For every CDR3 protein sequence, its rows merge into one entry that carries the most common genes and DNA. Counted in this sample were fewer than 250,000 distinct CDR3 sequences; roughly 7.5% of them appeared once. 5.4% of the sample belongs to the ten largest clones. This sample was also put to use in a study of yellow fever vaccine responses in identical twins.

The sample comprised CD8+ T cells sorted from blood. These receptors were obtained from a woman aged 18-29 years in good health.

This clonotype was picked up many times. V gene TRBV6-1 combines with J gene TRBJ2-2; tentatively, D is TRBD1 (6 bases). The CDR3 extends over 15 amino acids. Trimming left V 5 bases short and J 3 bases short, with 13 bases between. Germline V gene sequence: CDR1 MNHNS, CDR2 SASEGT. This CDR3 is CASSPGHSDTGELFF. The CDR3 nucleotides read TGTGCCAGCAGTCCGGGACATTCAGACACCGGGGAGCTGTTTTTT.

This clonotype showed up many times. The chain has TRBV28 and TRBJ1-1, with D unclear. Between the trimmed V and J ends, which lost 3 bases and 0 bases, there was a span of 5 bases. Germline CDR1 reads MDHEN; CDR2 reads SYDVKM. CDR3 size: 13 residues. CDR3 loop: CASSLPMNTEAFF. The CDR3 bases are TGTGCCAGCAGTTTGCCCATGAACACTGAAGCTTTCTTT.

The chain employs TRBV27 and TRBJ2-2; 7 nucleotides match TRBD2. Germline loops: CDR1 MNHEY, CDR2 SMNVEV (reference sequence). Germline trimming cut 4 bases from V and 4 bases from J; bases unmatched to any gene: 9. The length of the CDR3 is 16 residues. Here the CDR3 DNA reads TGTGCCAGCAGTTCTGACGCGGGAGCGACCACCGGGGAGCTGTTTTTT. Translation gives CASSSDAGATTGELFF.

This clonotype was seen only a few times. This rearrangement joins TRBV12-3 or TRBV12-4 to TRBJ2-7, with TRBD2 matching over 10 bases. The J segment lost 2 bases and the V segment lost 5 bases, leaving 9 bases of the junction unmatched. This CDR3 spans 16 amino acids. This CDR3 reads CASSPTPSGGAYEQYF. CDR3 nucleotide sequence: TGTGCCAGCAGTCCAACCCCGAGCGGGGGGGCCTACGAGCAGTACTTC.

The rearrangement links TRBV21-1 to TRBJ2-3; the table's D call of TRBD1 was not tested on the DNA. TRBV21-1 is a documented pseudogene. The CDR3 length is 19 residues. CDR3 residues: CASSKVGHSGGSITDTQYF. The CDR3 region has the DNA TGTGCCAGCAGCAAAGTCGGACACTCAGGGGGGTCCATCACAGATACGCAGTATTTT.

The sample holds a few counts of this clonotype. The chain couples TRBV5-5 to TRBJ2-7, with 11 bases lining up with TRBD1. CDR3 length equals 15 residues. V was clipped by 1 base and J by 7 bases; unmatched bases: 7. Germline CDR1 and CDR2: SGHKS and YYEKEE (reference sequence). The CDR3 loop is CASSLFGQGADEQYF. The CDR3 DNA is TGTGCCAGCAGCTTGTTTGGACAGGGGGCGGATGAGCAGTACTTC.

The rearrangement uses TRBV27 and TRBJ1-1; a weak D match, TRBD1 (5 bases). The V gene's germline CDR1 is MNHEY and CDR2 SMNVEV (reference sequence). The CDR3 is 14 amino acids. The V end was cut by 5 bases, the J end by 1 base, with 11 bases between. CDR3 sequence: CASSHGGGNTEAFF. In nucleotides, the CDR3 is TGTGCCAGCAGTCACGGGGGGGGGAACACTGAAGCTTTCTTT.

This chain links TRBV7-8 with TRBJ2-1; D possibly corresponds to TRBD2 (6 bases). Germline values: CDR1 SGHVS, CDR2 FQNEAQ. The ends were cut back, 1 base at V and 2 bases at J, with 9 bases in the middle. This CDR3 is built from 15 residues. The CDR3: CASSLGRGTYNEQFF. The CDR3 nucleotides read TGTGCCAGCAGCTTAGGGAGGGGAACCTACAATGAGCAGTTCTTC.

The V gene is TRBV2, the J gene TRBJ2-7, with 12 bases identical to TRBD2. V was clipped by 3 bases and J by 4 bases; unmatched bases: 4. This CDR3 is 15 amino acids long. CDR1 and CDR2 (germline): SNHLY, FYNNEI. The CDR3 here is CASSESTSGRYEQYF. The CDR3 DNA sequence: TGTGCCAGCAGTGAGTCGACTAGCGGGAGATACGAGCAGTACTTC.

CDR3 bases: TGCGCCAGCAGCCAAGATTACAGTTACGAGCAGTACTTC. Encoded protein: CASSQDYSYEQYF. The rearrangement uses TRBV4-1 and TRBJ2-7; D ambiguous. V lost 0 bases and J lost 4, with 7 bases in between. The CDR3 loop spans 13 amino acids. Germline V gives CDR1 MGHRA, CDR2 YSYEKL.

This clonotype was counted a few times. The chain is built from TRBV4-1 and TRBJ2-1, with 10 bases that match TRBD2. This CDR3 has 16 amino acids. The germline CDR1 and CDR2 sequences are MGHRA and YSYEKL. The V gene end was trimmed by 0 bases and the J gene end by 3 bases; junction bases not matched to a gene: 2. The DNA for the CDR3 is TGCGCCAGCAGCCAAGAACTAGCGGGAATCTACAATGAGCAGTTCTTC. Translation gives CASSQELAGIYNEQFF.

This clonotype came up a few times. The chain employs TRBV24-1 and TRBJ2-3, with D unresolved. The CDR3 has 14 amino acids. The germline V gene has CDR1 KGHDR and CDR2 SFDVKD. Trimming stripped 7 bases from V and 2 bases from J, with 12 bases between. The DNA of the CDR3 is TGTGCCACCAGCCTCGGTGCCATCACAGATACGCAGTATTTT. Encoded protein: CATSLGAITDTQYF.

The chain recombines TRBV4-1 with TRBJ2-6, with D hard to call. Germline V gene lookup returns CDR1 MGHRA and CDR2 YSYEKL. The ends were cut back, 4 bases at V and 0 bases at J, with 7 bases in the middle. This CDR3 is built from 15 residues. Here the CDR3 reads CASSPSSSGANVLTF. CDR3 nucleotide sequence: TGCGCCAGCAGCCCGTCGAGCTCTGGGGCCAACGTCCTGACTTTC.

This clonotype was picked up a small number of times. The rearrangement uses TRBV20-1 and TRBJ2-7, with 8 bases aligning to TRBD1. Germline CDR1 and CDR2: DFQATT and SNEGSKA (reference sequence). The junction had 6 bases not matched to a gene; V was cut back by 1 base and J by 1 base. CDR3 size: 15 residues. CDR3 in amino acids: CSARGFDRGSYEQYF. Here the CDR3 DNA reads TGCAGTGCTAGAGGATTTGACAGGGGATCCTACGAGCAGTACTTC.

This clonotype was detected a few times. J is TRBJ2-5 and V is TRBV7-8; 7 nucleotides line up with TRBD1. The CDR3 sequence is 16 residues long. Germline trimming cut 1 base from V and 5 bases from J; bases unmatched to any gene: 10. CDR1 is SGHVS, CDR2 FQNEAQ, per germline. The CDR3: CASSLGAGGFRETQYF. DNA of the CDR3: TGTGCCAGCAGCTTAGGGGCAGGGGGATTTCGGGAGACCCAGTACTTC.

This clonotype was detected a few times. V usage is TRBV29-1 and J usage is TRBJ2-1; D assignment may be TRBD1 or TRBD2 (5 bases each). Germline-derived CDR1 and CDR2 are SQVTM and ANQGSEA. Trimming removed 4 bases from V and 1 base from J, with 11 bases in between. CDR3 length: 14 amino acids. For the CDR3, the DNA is TGCAGCGTTGGAAGGGACGGTTCCTACAATGAGCAGTTCTTC. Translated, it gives CSVGRDGSYNEQFF.

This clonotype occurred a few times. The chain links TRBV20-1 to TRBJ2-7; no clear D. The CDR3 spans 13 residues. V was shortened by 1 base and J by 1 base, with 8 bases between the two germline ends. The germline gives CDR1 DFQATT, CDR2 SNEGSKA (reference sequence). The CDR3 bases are TGCAGTGCTAGAGCACCCGTTTCCTACGAGCAGTACTTC. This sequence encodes CSARAPVSYEQYF.

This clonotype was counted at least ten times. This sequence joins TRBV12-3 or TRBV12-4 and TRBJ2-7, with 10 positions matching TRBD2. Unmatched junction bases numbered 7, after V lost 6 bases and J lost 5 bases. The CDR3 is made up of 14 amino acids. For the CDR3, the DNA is TGTGCCAGCAGCCCAGGGACTAGCGCCGACGAGCAGTACTTC. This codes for CASSPGTSADEQYF.

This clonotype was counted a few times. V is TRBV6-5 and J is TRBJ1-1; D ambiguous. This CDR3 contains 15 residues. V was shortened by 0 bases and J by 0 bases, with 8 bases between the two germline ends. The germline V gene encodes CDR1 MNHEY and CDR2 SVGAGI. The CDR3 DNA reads TGTGCCAGCAGTTACTCACGCTACATGAACACTGAAGCTTTCTTT. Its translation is CASSYSRYMNTEAFF.

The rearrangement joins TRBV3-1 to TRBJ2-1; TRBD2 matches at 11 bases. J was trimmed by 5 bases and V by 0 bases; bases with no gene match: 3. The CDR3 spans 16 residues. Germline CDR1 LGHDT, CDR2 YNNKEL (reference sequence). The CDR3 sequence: CASSQETSGINNEQFF. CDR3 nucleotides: TGTGCCAGCAGCCAAGAGACTAGCGGGATCAACAATGAGCAGTTCTTC.